Shown below are 26 T cell receptor beta chains from a single sample sequenced in a study of T cell repertoires in cytomegalovirus infection (dated by TCRdb to about 2019). Antigen specificity for these receptors is unknown. Instrument used: Illumina HiSeq 1500. TCRdb applied fastp at Q25 and MiXCR to the public reads, then kept only in-frame beta chains. Under each unique CDR3 protein, matching rows form one entry showing the most common genes and DNA. This sample has about 360,000 distinct CDR3 sequences in its table, and 34% of those were observed once. The top ten constitute approximately 13% of the sample. Per the publication, the treatment or condition label means: in vitro stimulation with specific CMV peptide epitopes to enrich CMV-specific T cells. The material was cultured PBMCs, obtained from culture after CMV antigen stimulation. The receptors shown here come from a human donor in good health (CMV status not recorded). Some clones in this sample may be carry-over from other donors' samples.

The chain uses TRBV7-9 and TRBJ2-1; possibly TRBD2 for D (5 bases). The V gene lost 1 base and the J gene lost 3 bases, with 16 bases spanning the gap. Germline-derived CDR1 and CDR2 are SEHNR and FQNEAQ (reference sequence). The CDR3 consists of 17 residues. The CDR3: CASSLGELVFHYNEQFF. For the CDR3, the DNA is TGTGCCAGCAGCTTAGGTGAACTAGTTTTTCACTACAATGAGCAGTTCTTC.

The V gene is TRBV12-3 or TRBV12-4, the J gene TRBJ2-5; TRBD1 matches at 9 bases. V was clipped by 2 bases and J by 4 bases; unmatched bases: 5. The CDR3 length is 15 residues. CDR3 loop: CASSLTGGGGETQYF. The CDR3 DNA follows: TGTGCCAGCAGTTTAACAGGGGGCGGTGGAGAGACCCAGTACTTC.

V usage is TRBV7-6 and J usage is TRBJ1-4, with D unclear. Trimming stripped 0 bases from V and 1 base from J, with 6 bases between. Per germline, CDR1 SGHVS and CDR2 FNYEAQ. There are 15 residues in the CDR3. The CDR3 bases are TGTGCCAGCAGCTTAGCGCCGGGAACTAATGAAAAACTGTTTTTT. As protein: CASSLAPGTNEKLFF.

V gene TRBV11-2 combines with J gene TRBJ2-2; D is unresolved. The V end lost 3 bases, the J end lost 4 bases, and 15 bases lay between the germline ends. This CDR3 has 16 amino acids. In germline, CDR1 is SGHAT, CDR2 FQNNGV. CDR3 nucleotide sequence: TGTGCCAGCAGCTTGAATCGACTTCTCCCCACCGGGGAGCTGTTTTTT. Protein product: CASSLNRLLPTGELFF.

The chain links TRBV6-2 or TRBV6-3 to TRBJ2-7; possibly TRBD1 for D (6 bases). The CDR3 has 14 residues. Trimming took 6 bases from V and 0 from J, leaving 12 bases between them. Germline CDR1 reads MNHEY; CDR2 reads SVGEGT. The CDR3 sequence: CASRGQVSSYEQYV. The DNA for the CDR3 is TGTGCCAGCAGGGGACAAGTGAGCTCCTACGAGCAGTACGTC.

The V gene is TRBV10-2, the J gene TRBJ2-7, with D tentatively TRBD1 (6 bases). CDR3 length: 15 residues. Trimming shortened V by 4 bases and J by 2 bases, and 15 bases separated the two germline ends. In germline, CDR1 is WSHSY, CDR2 SAAADI. In DNA form, the CDR3 reads TGCGCCAGCAGTGCAAAACTAGGGGGAACCTACGAGCAGTACGTC. Protein product: CASSAKLGGTYEQYV.

CDR3 region: CASSVGAQSSYEQYF. The CDR3 DNA reads TGTGCCAGCAGCGTAGGTGCACAGAGCTCCTACGAGCAGTACTTC. The chain employs TRBV9 and TRBJ2-7, with unresolved D. Germline lookup yields CDR1 SGDLS and CDR2 YYNGEE. V was pared by 0 bases and J by 0 bases, with 10 bases between. This CDR3 has 15 amino acids.

As DNA, the CDR3 is TGTGCCAGCAGCTTTAGACAGGGGGCATCCTACGAGCAGTACGTC. As protein: CASSFRQGASYEQYV. The V call is TRBV7-2, the J call TRBJ2-7; 10 bases align to TRBD1. The CDR3 consists of 15 residues. CDR1 is SGHTA, CDR2 FQGNSA, per germline. Trimming removed 3 bases from V and 1 base from J; junction bases left unmatched: 3.

This clonotype was recorded a few times. The rearrangement uses TRBV7-2 and TRBJ2-4; D gene ambiguous. Germline lookup yields CDR1 SGHTA and CDR2 FQGNSA. Trimming cost V 4 bases and J 6 bases, with 10 bases left between them. The CDR3 runs 13 residues. CDR3 bases: TGTGCCAGCAGCTGGTCCTTCGGAAACATTCAGTACTTC. Its translation: CASSWSFGNIQYF. The full variable domain, completed using reference TRBV7-2 and TRBJ2-4, is GAGVSQSPSNKVTEKGKDVELRCDPISGHTALYWYRQSLGQGLEFLIYFQGNSAPDKSGLPSDRFSAERTGGSVSTLTIQRTQQEDSAVYLCASSWSFGNIQYFGAGTRLSVL.

This clonotype came up a few times. The V call is TRBV20-1, the J call TRBJ2-4; 14 nucleotides line up with TRBD2. CDR3 length equals 18 residues. Germline CDR1 DFQATT, CDR2 SNEGSKA (reference sequence). The V gene end was trimmed by 4 bases and the J gene end by 1 base; junction bases not matched to a gene: 9. CDR3 in DNA: TGCAGTGCTATAACGGGACTAGCGGGAGAGAGGGCCAAAAACATTCAGTACTTC. Translated, it gives CSAITGLAGERAKNIQYF.

V usage is TRBV20-1 and J usage is TRBJ1-3, with D maybe TRBD1 (5 bases). CDR1 and CDR2 from the germline V gene are DFQATT and SNEGSKA (reference sequence). Trimming took 6 bases from V and 0 from J, leaving 21 bases between them. The CDR3 loop spans 17 amino acids. The CDR3 protein is CSAEDFGTASSGNTIYF. The CDR3 DNA reads TGCAGTGCCGAGGATTTCGGGACGGCGAGCTCTGGAAACACCATATATTTT.

This clonotype has ten or more counts. V gene TRBV24-1 combines with J gene TRBJ2-1; D perhaps matches TRBD1 (6 bases). Germline V gene sequence: CDR1 KGHDR, CDR2 SFDVKD. CDR3 length: 19 residues. Trimming took off 0 bases at V and 3 bases at J, with 20 bases between the two ends. Here the CDR3 DNA reads TGTGCCACCAGTGATTTGCGTTGGGGCAGGGGAAGGGACTACAATGAGCAGTTCTTC. The encoded protein is CATSDLRWGRGRDYNEQFF.

The table lists this clonotype with a few counts. The chain employs TRBV7-2 and TRBJ1-1; D might be TRBD1 (5 bases). V lost 5 bases and J 0 bases, leaving 28 bases between the germline ends. The CDR3 has 20 amino acids. Germline loops: CDR1 SGHTA, CDR2 FQGNSA. CDR3 coding DNA: TGTGCCAGCAGCCGAATGGGGGGGGGAGGCCCTTTAAGATTGAACACTGAAGCTTTCTTT. Its protein product is CASSRMGGGGPLRLNTEAFF. The full variable domain, rest sourced from reference TRBV7-2 and TRBJ1-1, is GAGVSQSPSNKVTEKGKDVELRCDPISGHTALYWYRQSLGQGLEFLIYFQGNSAPDKSGLPSDRFSAERTGGSVSTLTIQRTQQEDSAVYLCASSRMGGGGPLRLNTEAFFGQGTRLTVV.

The chain recombines TRBV6-2 or TRBV6-3 with TRBJ2-1; 11 bases match TRBD2. Looked up from germline, CDR1 is MNHEY and CDR2 is SVGEGT. This CDR3 region has 16 residues. Trimming at V came to 5 bases and at J to 6 bases, leaving 9 bases not matched to a gene. This chain's CDR3 is CASSMGLAELSNEQFF. CDR3 coding DNA: TGTGCCAGCAGTATGGGACTAGCGGAGCTGTCCAATGAGCAGTTCTTC.

This clonotype was picked up many times. The chain recombines TRBV7-2 with TRBJ2-7, with 10 nucleotides matching TRBD1. Germline values: CDR1 SGHTA, CDR2 FQGNSA. The CDR3 has 14 residues. V lost 9 bases and J lost 2; bases outside the gene matches: 7. The CDR3 sequence is CASSPGQGPYEQYF. CDR3 coding DNA: TGTGCCAGTTCCCCGGGACAGGGGCCCTACGAGCAGTACTTC.

The chain is built from TRBV6-2 or TRBV6-3 and TRBJ1-1; D might be TRBD1 (6 bases). CDR1 and CDR2 (germline): MNHEY, SVGEGT. CDR3 size: 15 residues. Trimming removed 2 bases at V and 1 base at J, with 11 bases between. CDR3 DNA sequence: TGTGCCAGCAGTTACACAGGGTTTGGGAACACTGAAGCTTTCTTT. Translating it yields CASSYTGFGNTEAFF.

The V call is TRBV27, the J call TRBJ2-7, with 8 nucleotides matching TRBD2. V lost 10 bases to trimming and J lost 0 bases; unmatched junction nucleotides: 8. Germline V gene lookup returns CDR1 MNHEY and CDR2 SMNVEV (reference sequence). The CDR3 loop spans 14 amino acids. CDR3 bases: TGTGCCACCGCCATAGCGGGAAGCTCCTACGAGCAGTACTTC. Translation gives CATAIAGSSYEQYF.

This clonotype was recorded at least ten times. This sequence joins TRBV12-3 or TRBV12-4 and TRBJ2-3; no reliable D call. V lost 5 bases, J lost 4 bases, and 10 bases lay in between. The CDR3 is made up of 13 amino acids. CDR3 bases: TGTGCCAGCAGTCCTACATCCGCAGATACGCAGTATTTT. It specifies CASSPTSADTQYF.

Note on this clonotype: A read error may produce the germline difference seen at one junction end. The chain links TRBV6-6 to TRBJ2-7; the D gene is possibly TRBD2 (5 bases). This CDR3 region has 15 residues. CDR1 is MNHNY and CDR2 is SVGAGI in the germline V gene (reference sequence). CDR3 sequence reads: CTSSYSKRGTYEQYF. CDR3 bases: TGTACCAGCAGTTACTCCAAACGGGGAACCTACGAGCAGTACTTC.

This clonotype was observed a few times. The chain has TRBV6-2 or TRBV6-3 and TRBJ2-1; D is unresolved. CDR1 is MNHEY, CDR2 SVGEGT, per germline. Trimming left V 2 bases short and J 0 bases short, with 17 bases between. CDR3 length equals 18 residues. The CDR3 reads CASSYVASQVLSYNEQFF. Here the CDR3 DNA reads TGTGCCAGCAGTTACGTAGCTAGTCAAGTCCTCTCCTACAATGAGCAGTTCTTC.

The chain couples TRBV7-2 to TRBJ2-1; TRBD2 might be the D (6 bases). The germline gives CDR1 SGHTA, CDR2 FQGNSA. V dropped 5 bases and J dropped 1 base, with 18 bases sitting between them. The length of the CDR3 is 17 residues. CDR3 bases: TGTGCCAGCAGCCGGGACGGAGGAGGGTGGTCCTACAATGAGCAGTTCTTC. Translation gives CASSRDGGGWSYNEQFF.

This clonotype was observed a few times. The chain joins TRBV20-1 to TRBJ2-4; TRBD1 matches at 10 bases. V lost 3 bases to trimming and J lost 5 bases; unmatched junction nucleotides: 1. This CDR3 spans 13 amino acids. Germline V gene lookup returns CDR1 DFQATT and CDR2 SNEGSKA (reference sequence). Written as DNA, the CDR3 is TGCAGTGCTAGGGGGACAGGGGAAAACATTCAGTACTTC. Protein product: CSARGTGENIQYF.

In regard to this clonotype: A read error may explain this, as a much larger clone is one base away. The chain recombines TRBV7-2 with TRBJ2-2; D gene uncertain. CDR3 size: 13 residues. The germline gives CDR1 SGHTA, CDR2 FQGNSA. V was trimmed by 5 bases and J by 1 base, leaving 5 bases between them. This CDR3 reads CASSNRNTGELFF. DNA of the CDR3: TGTGCCAGCAGCAACCGGAACACCGGGGAGCTGTTTTTT.

This clonotype was detected only a few times. The rearrangement uses TRBV7-2 and TRBJ2-3, with a possible D match to TRBD1 (5 bases). In germline, CDR1 is SGHTA, CDR2 FQGNSA. The CDR3 consists of 12 residues. V lost 4 bases, J lost 8 bases, and 10 bases lay in between. CDR3 DNA: TGTGCCAGCAGCTCGACAGCCGGTACGCAGTATTTT. Its protein is CASSSTAGTQYF.

This clonotype has ten or more counts. The chain's CDR3 is CASSLVAGRRTDTQYF. The CDR3 bases are TGTGCCAGCAGCTTAGTCGCGGGGCGCAGGACAGATACGCAGTATTTT. The genes are TRBV7-2 and TRBJ2-3; TRBD2 is a possible D gene (6 bases). This CDR3 contains 16 residues. V lost 1 base to trimming and J lost 3 bases, with 14 bases between them. Per the germline V gene, CDR1 is SGHTA and CDR2 is FQGNSA.

This sequence joins TRBV5-1 and TRBJ1-4; 9 bases match TRBD1. V was clipped by 6 bases and J by 5 bases; unmatched bases: 5. CDR1 is SGHRS, CDR2 YFSETQ, per germline. The CDR3 is made up of 14 amino acids. In DNA form, the CDR3 reads TGCGCCAGCACCGACGGACAGGGGAATGAAAAACTGTTTTTT. This codes for CASTDGQGNEKLFF.